This T cell receptor (beta chain) was identified during a study of T cell responses to AZD1222 COVID-19 vaccine. V dropped 6 bases and J dropped 6 bases, with 17 bases sitting between them. Germline values: CDR1 SGHNT, CDR2 YENEEA. The CDR3 spans 15 residues. On this clone itself: Its specificity is not known.

Study-wide results and limits: Among the donors, most were white British and more were female, and clonal diversity was possibly underestimated.

The protocol was immunoSEQ multiplex PCR, while the TCRdb copy is restricted to in-frame clones and leaves out a portion. The sample lists fewer than 85,000 clones, roughly nine tenths occurring once. Sequenced here: peripheral blood, sampled on day 0 of AZD1222 vaccination. This chain uses TRBV11-3 with TRBJ2-2, with D possibly TRBD2 on 6 matching bases. The receptor comes from an adult in good health. CDR3 loop: CASSPRGNMAGELFF. CDR3 bases: TGTGCCAGCAGTCCCCGGGGGAACATGGCCGGGGAGCTGTTTTTT. The variable domain in full, with the rest retrieved from reference TRBV11-3 and TRBJ2-2, is EAGVVQSPRYKIIEKKQPVAFWCNPISGHNTLYWYLQNLGQGPELLIRYENEEAVDDSQLPKDRFSAERLKGVDSTLKIQPAELGDSAVYLCASSPRGNMAGELFFGEGSRLTVL.